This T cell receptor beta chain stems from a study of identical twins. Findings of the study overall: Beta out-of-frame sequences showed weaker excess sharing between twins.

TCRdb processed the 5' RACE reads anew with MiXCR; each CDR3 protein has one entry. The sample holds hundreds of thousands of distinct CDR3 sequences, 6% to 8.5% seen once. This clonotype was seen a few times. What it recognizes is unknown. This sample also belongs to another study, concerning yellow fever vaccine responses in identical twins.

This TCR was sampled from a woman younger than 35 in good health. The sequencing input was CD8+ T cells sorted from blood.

The CDR3 region has the DNA TGTGCCAGCAGCTTGGGTGTGGTCTACGAGCAGTACGTC. This sequence encodes CASSLGVVYEQYV. This chain uses TRBV5-5 with TRBJ2-7, with D uncertain. This CDR3 spans 13 amino acids. The germline CDR1 and CDR2 sequences are SGHKS and YYEKEE (reference sequence). The V end lost 0 bases, the J end lost 3 bases, and 7 bases lay between the germline ends.